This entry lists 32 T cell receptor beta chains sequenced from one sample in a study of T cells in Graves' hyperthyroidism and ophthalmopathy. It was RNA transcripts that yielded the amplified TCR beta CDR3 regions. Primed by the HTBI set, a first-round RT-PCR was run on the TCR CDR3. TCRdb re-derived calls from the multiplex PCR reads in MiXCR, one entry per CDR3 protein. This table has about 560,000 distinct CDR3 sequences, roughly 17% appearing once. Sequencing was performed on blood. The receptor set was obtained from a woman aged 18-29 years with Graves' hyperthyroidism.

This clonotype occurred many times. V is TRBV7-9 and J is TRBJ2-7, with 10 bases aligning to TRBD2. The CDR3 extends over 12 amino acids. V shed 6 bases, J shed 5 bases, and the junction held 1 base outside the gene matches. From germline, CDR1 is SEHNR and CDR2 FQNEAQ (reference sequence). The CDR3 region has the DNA TGTGCCAGCAGGCTAGCGGGGGACGAGCAGTACTTC. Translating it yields CASRLAGDEQYF.

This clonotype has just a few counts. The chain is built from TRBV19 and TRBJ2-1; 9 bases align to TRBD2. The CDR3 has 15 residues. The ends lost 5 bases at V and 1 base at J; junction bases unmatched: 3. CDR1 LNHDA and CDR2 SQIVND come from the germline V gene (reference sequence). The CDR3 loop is CASSSTSGSYNEQFF. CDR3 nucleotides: TGTGCCAGTAGTTCGACTAGCGGATCCTACAATGAGCAGTTCTTC.

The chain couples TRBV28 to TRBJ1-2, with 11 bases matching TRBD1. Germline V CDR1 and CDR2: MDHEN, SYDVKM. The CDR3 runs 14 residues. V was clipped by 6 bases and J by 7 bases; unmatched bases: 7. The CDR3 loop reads CASRGQGEISGYTF. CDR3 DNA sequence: TGTGCCAGCAGGGGACAGGGGGAGATAAGTGGCTACACCTTC.

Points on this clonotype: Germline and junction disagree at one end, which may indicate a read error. The CDR3 is CASGLGLNNEQFF. CDR3 sequence (DNA): TGTGCTAGTGGCTTGGGACTGAACAATGAGCAGTTCTTC. The rearrangement links TRBV12-5 to TRBJ2-1; possible D gene TRBD2, 6 bases. From germline, CDR1 is LGHNT and CDR2 FRNRAP. The length of the CDR3 is 13 residues.

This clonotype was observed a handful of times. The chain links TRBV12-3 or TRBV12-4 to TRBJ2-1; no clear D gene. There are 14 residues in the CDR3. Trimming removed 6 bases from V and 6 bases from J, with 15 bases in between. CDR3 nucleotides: TGTGCCAGCAGAAATGGCCGGACGGCCAATGAGCAGTTCTTC. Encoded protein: CASRNGRTANEQFF.

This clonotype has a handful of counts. CDR3 DNA sequence: TGTGCCAGCTCACCCCGTGGGCCTTCTCCGGACCTAAGCACAGATACGCAGTATTTT. This translates into CASSPRGPSPDLSTDTQYF. The J gene is TRBJ2-3, the V gene TRBV18, with D hard to call. Trimming removed 3 bases at V and 0 bases at J, with 22 bases between. CDR3 length: 19 residues. Per the germline V gene, CDR1 is KGHSH and CDR2 is LQKENI.

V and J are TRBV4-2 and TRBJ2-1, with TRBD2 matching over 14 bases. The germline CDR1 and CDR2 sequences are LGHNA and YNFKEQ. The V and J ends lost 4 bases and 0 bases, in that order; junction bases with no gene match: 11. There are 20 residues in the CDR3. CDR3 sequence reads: CASSPPGTSGRRGSYNEQFF. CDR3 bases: TGTGCCAGCAGCCCCCCGGGGACTAGCGGGAGACGGGGCTCCTACAATGAGCAGTTCTTC.

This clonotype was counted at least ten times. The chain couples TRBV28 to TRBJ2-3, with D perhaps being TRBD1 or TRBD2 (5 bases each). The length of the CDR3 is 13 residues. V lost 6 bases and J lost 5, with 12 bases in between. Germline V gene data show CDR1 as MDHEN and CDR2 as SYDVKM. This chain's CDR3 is CASRPPGLDTQYF. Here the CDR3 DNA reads TGTGCCAGCAGGCCCCCGGGGCTAGATACGCAGTATTTT.

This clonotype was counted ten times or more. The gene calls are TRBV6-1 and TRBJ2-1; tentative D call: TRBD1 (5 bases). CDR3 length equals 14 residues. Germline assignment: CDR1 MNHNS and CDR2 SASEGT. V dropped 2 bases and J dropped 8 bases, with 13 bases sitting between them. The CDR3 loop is CASSEWTTVDEQFF. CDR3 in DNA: TGTGCCAGCAGTGAATGGACAACAGTGGATGAGCAGTTCTTC.

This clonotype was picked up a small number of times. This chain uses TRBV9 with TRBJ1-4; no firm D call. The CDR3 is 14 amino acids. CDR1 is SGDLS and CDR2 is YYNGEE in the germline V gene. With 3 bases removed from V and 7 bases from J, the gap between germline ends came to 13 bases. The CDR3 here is CASSAPGGGEKLFF. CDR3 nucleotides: TGTGCCAGCAGCGCGCCCGGAGGAGGTGAAAAACTGTTTTTT.

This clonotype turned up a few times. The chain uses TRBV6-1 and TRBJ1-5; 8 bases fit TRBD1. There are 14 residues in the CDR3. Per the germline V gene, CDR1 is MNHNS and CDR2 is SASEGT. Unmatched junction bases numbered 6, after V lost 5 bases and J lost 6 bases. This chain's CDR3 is CASSHGQGLQPQHF. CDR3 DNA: TGTGCCAGCAGTCACGGACAGGGACTTCAGCCCCAGCATTTT.

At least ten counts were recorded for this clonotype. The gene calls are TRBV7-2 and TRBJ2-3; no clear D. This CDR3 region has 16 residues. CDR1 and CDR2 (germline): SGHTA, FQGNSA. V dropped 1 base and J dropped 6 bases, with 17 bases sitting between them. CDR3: CASSLDVALTVDTQYF. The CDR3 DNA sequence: TGTGCCAGCAGCTTAGATGTAGCCTTGACGGTGGATACGCAGTATTTT.

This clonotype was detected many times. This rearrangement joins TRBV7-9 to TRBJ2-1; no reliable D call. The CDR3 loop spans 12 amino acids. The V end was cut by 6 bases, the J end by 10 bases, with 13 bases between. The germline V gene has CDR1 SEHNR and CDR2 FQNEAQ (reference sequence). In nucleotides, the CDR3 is TGTGCCAGCAGTGGCGGCTCTGGCGAGCAGTTCTTC. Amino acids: CASSGGSGEQFF.

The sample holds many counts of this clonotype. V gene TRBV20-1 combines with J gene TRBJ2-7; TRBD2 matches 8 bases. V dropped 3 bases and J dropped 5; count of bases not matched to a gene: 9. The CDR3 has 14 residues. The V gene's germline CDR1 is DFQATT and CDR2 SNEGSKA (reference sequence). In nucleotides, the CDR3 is TGCAGTGCTAGGGACCGCGGGAGGATCCACGAGCAGTACTTC. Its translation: CSARDRGRIHEQYF.

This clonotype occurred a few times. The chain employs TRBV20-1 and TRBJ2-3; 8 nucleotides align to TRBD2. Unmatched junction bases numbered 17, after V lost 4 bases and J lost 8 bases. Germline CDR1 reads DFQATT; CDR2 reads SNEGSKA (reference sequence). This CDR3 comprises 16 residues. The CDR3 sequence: CSATGPGLGDSGTQYF. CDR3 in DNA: TGCAGTGCTACAGGTCCGGGACTAGGAGATTCGGGTACGCAGTATTTT.

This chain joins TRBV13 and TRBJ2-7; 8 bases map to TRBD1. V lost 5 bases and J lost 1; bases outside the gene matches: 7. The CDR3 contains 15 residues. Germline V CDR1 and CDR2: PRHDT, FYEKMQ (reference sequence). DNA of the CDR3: TGTGCCAGCAGCCACCGAAGGACAGGGTCCTACGAGCAGTACTTC. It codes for CASSHRRTGSYEQYF.

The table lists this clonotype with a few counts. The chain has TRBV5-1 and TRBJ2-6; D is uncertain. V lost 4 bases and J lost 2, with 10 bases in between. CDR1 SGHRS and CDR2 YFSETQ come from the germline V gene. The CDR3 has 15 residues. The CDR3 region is CASSGNSPGANVLTF. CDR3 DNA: TGCGCCAGCAGCGGCAACTCCCCTGGGGCCAACGTCCTGACTTTC.

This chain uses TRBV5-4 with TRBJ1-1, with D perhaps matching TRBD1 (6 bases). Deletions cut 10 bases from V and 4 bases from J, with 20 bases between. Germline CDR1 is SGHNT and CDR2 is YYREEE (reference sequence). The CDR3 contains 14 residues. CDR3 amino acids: CAASDSKTFTEAFF. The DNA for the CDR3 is TGTGCCGCCTCGGACAGCAAGACGTTCACTGAAGCTTTCTTT.

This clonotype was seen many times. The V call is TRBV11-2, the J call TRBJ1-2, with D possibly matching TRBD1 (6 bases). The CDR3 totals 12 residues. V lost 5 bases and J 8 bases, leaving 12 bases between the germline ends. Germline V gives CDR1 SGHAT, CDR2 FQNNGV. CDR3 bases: TGTGCCAGCAGCCGGACAGAGGAAGGCTACACCTTC. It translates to CASSRTEEGYTF.

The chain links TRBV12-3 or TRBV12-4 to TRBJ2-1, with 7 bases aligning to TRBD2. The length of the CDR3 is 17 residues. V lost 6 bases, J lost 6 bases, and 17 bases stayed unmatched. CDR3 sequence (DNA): TGTGCCAGCAGCTACGACCCCGGGGGACTAAGTTTCAATGAGCAGTTCTTC. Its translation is CASSYDPGGLSFNEQFF.

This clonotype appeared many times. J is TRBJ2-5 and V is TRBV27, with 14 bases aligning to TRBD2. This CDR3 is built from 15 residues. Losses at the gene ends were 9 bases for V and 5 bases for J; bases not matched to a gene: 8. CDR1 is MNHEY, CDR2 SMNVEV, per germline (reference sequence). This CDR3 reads CASSTSGRAGETQYF. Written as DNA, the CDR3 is TGTGCCAGTTCGACTAGCGGGAGGGCCGGGGAGACCCAGTACTTC.

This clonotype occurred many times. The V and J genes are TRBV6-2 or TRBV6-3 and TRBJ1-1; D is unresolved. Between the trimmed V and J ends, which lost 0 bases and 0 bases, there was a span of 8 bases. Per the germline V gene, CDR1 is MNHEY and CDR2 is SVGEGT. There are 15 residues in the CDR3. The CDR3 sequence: CASSYSNLLNTEAFF. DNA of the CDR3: TGTGCCAGCAGTTACTCGAATCTTCTGAACACTGAAGCTTTCTTT.

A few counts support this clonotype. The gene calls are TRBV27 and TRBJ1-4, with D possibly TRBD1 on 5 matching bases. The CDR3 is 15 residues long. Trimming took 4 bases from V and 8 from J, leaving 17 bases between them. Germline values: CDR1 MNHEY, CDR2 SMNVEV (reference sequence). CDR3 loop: CASSYTTASGEKLFF. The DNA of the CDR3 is TGTGCCAGCAGTTACACGACAGCATCCGGCGAAAAACTGTTTTTT.

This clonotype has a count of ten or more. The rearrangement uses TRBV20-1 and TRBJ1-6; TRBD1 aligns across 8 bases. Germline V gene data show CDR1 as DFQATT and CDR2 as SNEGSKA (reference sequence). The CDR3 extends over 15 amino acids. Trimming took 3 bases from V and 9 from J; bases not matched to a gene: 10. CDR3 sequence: CSARSQGAMGSPLHF. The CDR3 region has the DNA TGCAGTGCTAGGAGCCAGGGGGCAATGGGTTCACCCCTCCACTTT.

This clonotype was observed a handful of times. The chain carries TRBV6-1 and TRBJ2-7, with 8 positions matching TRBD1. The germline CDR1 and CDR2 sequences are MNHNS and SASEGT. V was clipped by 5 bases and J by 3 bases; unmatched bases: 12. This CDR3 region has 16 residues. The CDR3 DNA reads TGTGCCAGCAGTCGAACCGGGAAAGGACAGGGCTACGAGCAGTACTTC. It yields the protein CASSRTGKGQGYEQYF.

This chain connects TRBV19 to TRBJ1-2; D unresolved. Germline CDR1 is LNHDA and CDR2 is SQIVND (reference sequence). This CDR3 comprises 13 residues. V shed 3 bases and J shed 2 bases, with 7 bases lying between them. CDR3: CASSISSNYGYTF. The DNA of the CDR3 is TGTGCCAGTAGTATCTCCAGCAACTATGGCTACACCTTC.

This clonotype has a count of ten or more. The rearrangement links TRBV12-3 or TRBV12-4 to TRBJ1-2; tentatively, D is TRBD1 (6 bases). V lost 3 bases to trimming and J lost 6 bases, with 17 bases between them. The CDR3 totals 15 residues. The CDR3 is CASSLGPTGTNGYTF. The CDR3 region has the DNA TGTGCCAGCAGTTTGGGCCCCACAGGGACGAATGGCTACACCTTC.

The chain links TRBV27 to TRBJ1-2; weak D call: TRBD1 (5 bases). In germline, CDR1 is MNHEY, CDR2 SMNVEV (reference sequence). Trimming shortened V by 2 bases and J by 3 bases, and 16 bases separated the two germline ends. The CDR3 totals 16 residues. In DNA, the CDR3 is TGTGCCAGCAGTTTAGGACCAGCGGGGCGGGACTATGGCTACACCTTC. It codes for CASSLGPAGRDYGYTF.

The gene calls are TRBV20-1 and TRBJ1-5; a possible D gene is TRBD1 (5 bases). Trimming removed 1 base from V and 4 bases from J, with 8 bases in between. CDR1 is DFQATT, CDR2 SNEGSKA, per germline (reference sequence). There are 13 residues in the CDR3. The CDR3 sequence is CSARGQPNQPQHF. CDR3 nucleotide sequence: TGCAGTGCTAGAGGACAGCCTAATCAGCCCCAGCATTTT.

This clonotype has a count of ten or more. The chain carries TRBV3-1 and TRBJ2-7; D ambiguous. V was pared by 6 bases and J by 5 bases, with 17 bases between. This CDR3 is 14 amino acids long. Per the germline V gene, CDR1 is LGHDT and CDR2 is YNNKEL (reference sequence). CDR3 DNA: TGTGCCAGCAGTGACCCTCAGCGAGGCAACGAGCAGTACTTC. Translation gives CASSDPQRGNEQYF.

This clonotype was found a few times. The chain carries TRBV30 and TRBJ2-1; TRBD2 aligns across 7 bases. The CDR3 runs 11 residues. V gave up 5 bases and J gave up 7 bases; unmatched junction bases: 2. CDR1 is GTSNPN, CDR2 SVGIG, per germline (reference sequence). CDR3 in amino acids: CAWYGGNEQFF. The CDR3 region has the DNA TGTGCCTGGTACGGGGGGAATGAGCAGTTCTTC.

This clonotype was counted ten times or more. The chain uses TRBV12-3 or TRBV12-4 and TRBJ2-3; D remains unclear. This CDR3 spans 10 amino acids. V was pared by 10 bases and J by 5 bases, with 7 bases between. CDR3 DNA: TGTGCCACCTCTGTAGATACGCAGTATTTT. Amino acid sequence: CATSVDTQYF.